Listed below are T cell receptor beta chains from one sample, sequenced in a study of graft-versus-host responses after intestinal transplantation. Some clones are missing from TCRdb's copy, which holds only in-frame ones; the method was immunoSEQ multiplex PCR. The sample shows approximately 20,000 clones, roughly nine tenths of them seen only once. Sequences were derived from PBMCs, sampled about 63 days after intestinal transplantation. The receptors stem from a human patient who received an intestinal transplant, so some T cells may come from the graft donor. CDR3s include the opening cysteine and the closing phenylalanine or tryptophan. The D gene is left open where the match is weak. A clone size is listed for some rows: how often the clone was seen (once, few, many), or a class if it is expanded.

cdr3_length: 17; clone_size: -; d_call: -; v_call: TRBV4-3; j_call: TRBJ2-1; cdr3_nt: TGCGCCAGCAGCCAAGAATTAATAGAAATGGTTTACAATGAGCAGTTCTTC; cdr3_aa: CASSQELIEMVYNEQFF
cdr3_length: 19; clone_size: -; d_call: TRBD2; v_call: TRBV7-2; j_call: TRBJ2-2; cdr3_nt: TGTGCCAGCAGCCCCTACGCGCTGGAACGGGGGGGCTACCCCGGGGAGCTGTTTTTT; cdr3_aa: CASSPYALERGGYPGELFF
cdr3_length: 14; clone_size: -; d_call: -; v_call: TRBV7-9; j_call: TRBJ2-7; cdr3_nt: TGTGCCAGCAGCTTAGCCCGGACAGACTACGAGCAGTACTTC; cdr3_aa: CASSLARTDYEQYF
cdr3_length: 13; clone_size: -; d_call: -; v_call: TRBV25-1; j_call: TRBJ1-1; cdr3_nt: TGTGCCAGCCGGGGACACCCGAACACTGAAGCTTTCTTT; cdr3_aa: CASRGHPNTEAFF
cdr3_length: 12; clone_size: -; d_call: -; v_call: TRBV2; j_call: TRBJ2-7; cdr3_nt: TGTGCCAGCTTGGGGGGCGGCTACGAGCAGTACTTC; cdr3_aa: CASLGGGYEQYF
cdr3_length: 15; clone_size: -; d_call: -; v_call: TRBV19; j_call: TRBJ2-1; cdr3_nt: TGTGCCAGTAGTATAGATGTGGGGCAGTACAATGAGCAGTTCTTC; cdr3_aa: CASSIDVGQYNEQFF
cdr3_length: 11; clone_size: -; d_call: -; v_call: TRBV19; j_call: TRBJ2-2; cdr3_nt: TGTGCCAGTAGTTCTCCCGGGGAGCTGTTTTTT; cdr3_aa: CASSSPGELFF
cdr3_length: 13; clone_size: -; d_call: -; v_call: TRBV6-5; j_call: TRBJ2-3; cdr3_nt: TGTGCCAGCAGTTACGATGGGGGAGATACGCAGTATTTT; cdr3_aa: CASSYDGGDTQYF
cdr3_length: 13; clone_size: -; d_call: -; v_call: TRBV4-1; j_call: TRBJ2-7; cdr3_nt: TGCGCCATGCAGATTAGGGGGGGTTACGAGCAGTACTTC; cdr3_aa: CAMQIRGGYEQYF
cdr3_length: 14; clone_size: -; d_call: -; v_call: TRBV11-2; j_call: TRBJ2-1; cdr3_nt: TGTGCCAGCAGCTTCCGGGACACGGGAAATGAGCAGTTCTTC; cdr3_aa: CASSFRDTGNEQFF
cdr3_length: 15; clone_size: -; d_call: TRBD1; v_call: TRBV5-5; j_call: TRBJ2-7; cdr3_nt: TGTGCCAGCAGCCCCCCCGGGACAGGGGTGTACGAGCAGTACTTC; cdr3_aa: CASSPPGTGVYEQYF
cdr3_length: 14; clone_size: -; d_call: -; v_call: TRBV27; j_call: TRBJ2-2; cdr3_nt: TGTGCCAGCAGTTTAGGGGGTTTGACCGGGGAGCTGTTTTTT; cdr3_aa: CASSLGGLTGELFF
cdr3_length: 12; clone_size: -; d_call: TRBD1; v_call: TRBV7-2; j_call: TRBJ2-2; cdr3_nt: TGTGCCAGCACGAGAGGGGACAGGCTTTTGTTTTTT; cdr3_aa: CASTRGDRLLFF
cdr3_length: 17; clone_size: -; d_call: -; v_call: TRBV11-2; j_call: TRBJ1-1; cdr3_nt: TGTGCCAGCAGTTCTCTCCCATTTGGGGAGGAGAACACTGAAGCTTTCTTT; cdr3_aa: CASSSLPFGEENTEAFF
cdr3_length: 13; clone_size: few; d_call: -; v_call: TRBV9; j_call: TRBJ1-3; cdr3_nt: TGTGCCAGCAGGGACATCTCTGGAAACACCATATATTTT; cdr3_aa: CASRDISGNTIYF
cdr3_length: 15; clone_size: -; d_call: -; v_call: TRBV7-2; j_call: TRBJ1-2; cdr3_nt: TGTGCCAGCAGCCCCCAACAGGGTAGAACGGATGGCTACACCTTC; cdr3_aa: CASSPQQGRTDGYTF
cdr3_length: 15; clone_size: -; d_call: -; v_call: TRBV14; j_call: TRBJ2-7; cdr3_nt: TGTGCCAGCAGCCTGGGCGCAGGAGTTGGGTACGAGCAGTACTTC; cdr3_aa: CASSLGAGVGYEQYF
cdr3_length: 13; clone_size: -; d_call: -; v_call: TRBV4-3; j_call: TRBJ2-7; cdr3_nt: TGCGCCAGCAGCCAAGATAGGTGGGCTGAGCAGTACTTC; cdr3_aa: CASSQDRWAEQYF
cdr3_length: 15; clone_size: -; d_call: -; v_call: TRBV10-3; j_call: TRBJ1-4; cdr3_nt: TGTGCCATCAGTGAGGGGTTGGCAACTAATGAAAAACTGTTTTTT; cdr3_aa: CAISEGLATNEKLFF
cdr3_length: 15; clone_size: once; d_call: TRBD1; v_call: TRBV7-9; j_call: TRBJ2-7; cdr3_nt: TGTGCCAGCAGCCTCACCGGGACAGGAGTCTACGAGCAGTACTTC; cdr3_aa: CASSLTGTGVYEQYF